The clone carrying this T cell receptor (beta chain) was seen a handful of times. Its antigen is not known. The data are from a study of T-cell memory formation after mild COVID-19. The wider study: Clusters of TCRs were largely donor specific.

Constant-segment-primed 5'RACE gave TCR alpha and TCR beta cDNA libraries with sample barcodes and UMIs. TCRdb used MiXCR to reprocess the 5' RACE reads, holding one entry per CDR3 protein. The profile covers hundreds of thousands of distinct CDR3 sequences, with about 13% appearing a single time and 22% taken by the ten largest. Whole-study findings and limits: CD4+ contracting clones were mainly CM and EM; CD8+ ones, EMRA.

The CDR3 runs 12 residues. V lost 3 bases, J lost 5 bases, and 6 bases lay in between. Germline V gene lookup returns CDR1 SGHTA and CDR2 FQGNSA. The V and J genes are TRBV7-2 and TRBJ2-3, with no clear D. Sequenced sample: PBMCs or a T cell subset sorted from them (not recorded which). The clonotype originates from a man aged 18 to 30 who had mild COVID-19 (a few samples of this study predate the infection). Cell type and time point are not known. The CDR3 loop reads CASSFRRDTQYF. The CDR3 DNA reads TGTGCCAGCAGCTTCAGACGAGATACGCAGTATTTT. Full variable domain (missing parts from reference TRBV7-2 and TRBJ2-3): GAGVSQSPSNKVTEKGKDVELRCDPISGHTALYWYRQSLGQGLEFLIYFQGNSAPDKSGLPSDRFSAERTGGSVSTLTIQRTQQEDSAVYLCASSFRRDTQYFGPGTRLTVL.